Each of the 15 T cell receptor beta chains below was sequenced from the same sample in a study of OX40 agonist ivuxolimab in advanced cancers. Sequencing used immunoSEQ multiplex PCR; TCRdb keeps in-frame clones, though not all of them. This table has approximately 99,000 clones, roughly 90% appearing once. Sequenced material: CD4+ or CD8+ T cells sorted from blood, taken in a trial of the OX40 agonist ivuxolimab. The receptors derive from an adult with an advanced solid tumor such as melanoma, head and neck, liver or kidney cancer.

The chain's CDR3 is CASSETGETQYF. The CDR3 DNA reads TGCGCCAGCAGCGAAACCGGAGAGACCCAGTACTTC. The rearrangement uses TRBV5-1 and TRBJ2-5; D is unresolved. Germline loops: CDR1 SGHRS, CDR2 YFSETQ. V was clipped by 4 bases and J by 4 bases, with 8 bases between them. CDR3 length: 12 amino acids.

V and J are TRBV2 and TRBJ1-5; TRBD1 aligns across 7 bases. Trimming cost V 5 bases and J 2 bases; bases outside gene matches: 6. Germline loops: CDR1 SNHLY, CDR2 FYNNEI. The CDR3 has 15 amino acids. CDR3 amino acids: CASSRAQGGNQPQHF. DNA of the CDR3: TGTGCCAGCAGTCGAGCCCAGGGGGGCAATCAGCCCCAGCATTTT. The whole variable domain, filled in from reference TRBV2 and TRBJ1-5, reads EPEVTQTPSHQVTQMGQEVILRCVPISNHLYFYWYRQILGQKVEFLVSFYNNEISEKSEIFDDQFSVERPDGSNFTLKIRSTKLEDSAMYFCASSRAQGGNQPQHFGDGTRLSIL.

V is TRBV14 and J is TRBJ2-2; D ambiguous. V dropped 4 bases and J dropped 3 bases, with 3 bases sitting between them. This CDR3 has 12 amino acids. Germline V CDR1 and CDR2: SGHDN, FVKESK. The CDR3 DNA follows: TGTGCCAGCAGCCCTGACACCGGGGAGCTGTTTTTT. It specifies CASSPDTGELFF.

This chain uses TRBV7-3 with TRBJ2-1; unclear D gene. Trimming pared 5 bases from V and 10 bases from J, leaving 18 bases between. Per the germline V gene, CDR1 is SGHTA and CDR2 is FQGTGA. The CDR3 loop spans 14 amino acids. As DNA, the CDR3 is TGTGCCAGCAGCCTAAGGACGCCAACAACCGAGCAGTTCTTC. Its protein is CASSLRTPTTEQFF.

This chain connects TRBV5-5 to TRBJ1-4; unclear D gene. The germline CDR1 and CDR2 sequences are SGHKS and YYEKEE (reference sequence). The V end lost 4 bases, the J end lost 0 bases, and 10 bases lay between the germline ends. The CDR3 runs to 15 residues. The CDR3 sequence: CASSPGGATNEKLFF. The CDR3 DNA sequence: TGTGCCAGCAGCCCCGGCGGGGCAACTAATGAAAAACTGTTTTTT. Full variable domain (outside the CDR3, taken from reference TRBV5-5 and TRBJ1-4): DAGVTQSPTHLIKTRGQQVTLRCSPISGHKSVSWYQQVLGQGPQFIFQYYEKEERGRGNFPDRFSARQFPNYSSELNVNALLLGDSALYLCASSPGGATNEKLFFGSGTQLSVL.

This chain connects TRBV6-6 to TRBJ1-3, with 8 bases lining up with TRBD1. Trimming cost V 5 bases and J 1 base; bases outside gene matches: 1. The germline V gene encodes CDR1 MNHNY and CDR2 SVGAGI (reference sequence). The CDR3 length is 14 residues. The CDR3 loop is CASSQGASGNTIYF. The CDR3 coding sequence is TGTGCCAGCAGTCAGGGGGCGTCTGGAAACACCATATATTTT.

This sequence joins TRBV13 and TRBJ2-1; 8 bases are shared with TRBD2. Germline lookup yields CDR1 PRHDT and CDR2 FYEKMQ (reference sequence). Trimming cost V 5 bases and J 7 bases; bases outside gene matches: 13. The CDR3 is 16 amino acids. The CDR3 here is CASSHPLAGGRNEQFF. CDR3 nucleotide sequence: TGTGCCAGCAGCCACCCCCTGGCGGGAGGTAGAAATGAGCAGTTCTTC.

V and J are TRBV9 and TRBJ2-3, with TRBD2 as a possible D gene (6 bases). The CDR3 sequence is 15 residues long. Germline V lookup: CDR1 SGDLS, CDR2 YYNGEE. Trimming pared 4 bases from V and 8 bases from J, leaving 20 bases between. CDR3 protein: CASSPPPQTSATQYF. The CDR3 DNA is TGTGCCAGCAGCCCCCCCCCGCAGACTAGTGCTACGCAGTATTTT.

The chain is built from TRBV5-4 and TRBJ2-5; no definite D call. The CDR3 contains 13 residues. Looked up from germline, CDR1 is SGHNT and CDR2 is YYREEE (reference sequence). The V end was cut by 0 bases, the J end by 5 bases, with 8 bases between. This chain's CDR3 is CASSLGPRETQYF. The CDR3 DNA reads as TGTGCCAGCAGCTTGGGTCCGCGGGAGACCCAGTACTTC.

This clone was counted a single time. The rearrangement links TRBV6-5 to TRBJ1-2, with D unresolved. The germline V and J ends were trimmed by 2 bases and 5 bases, with 12 bases remaining between them. CDR3 size: 14 residues. Germline values: CDR1 MNHEY, CDR2 SVGAGI. CDR3 in amino acids: CASSYGRSEYGYTF. The CDR3 DNA sequence: TGTGCCAGCAGTTACGGGCGGTCTGAGTATGGCTACACCTTC.

This clone came up once. CDR3 DNA sequence: TGTGCCTGGAGTTTGACCCAAGAGACCCAGTACTTC. It codes for CAWSLTQETQYF. This chain connects TRBV30 to TRBJ2-5, with D unresolved. The V gene lost 2 bases and the J gene lost 1 base, with 5 bases spanning the gap. This CDR3 is built from 12 residues. Germline CDR1 reads GTSNPN; CDR2 reads SVGIG (reference sequence).

This chain uses TRBV14 with TRBJ2-6; no clear D. The CDR3 sequence is 15 residues long. Per the germline V gene, CDR1 is SGHDN and CDR2 is FVKESK. V was shortened by 2 bases and J by 2 bases, with 7 bases between the two germline ends. CDR3 DNA: TGTGCCAGCAGCCAAAGAGATCCTGGGGCCAACGTCCTGACTTTC. This codes for CASSQRDPGANVLTF.

This chain connects TRBV9 to TRBJ2-5; 8 bases match TRBD2. This CDR3 has 16 amino acids. Germline trimming cut 4 bases from V and 5 bases from J; bases unmatched to any gene: 13. Germline V lookup: CDR1 SGDLS, CDR2 YYNGEE. CDR3 coding DNA: TGTGCCAGCAGCAGTCCACTAGCGGTGGCCCGGGAGACCCAGTACTTC. Translated, it gives CASSSPLAVARETQYF.

This clone occurred a few times. The CDR3 DNA sequence: TGCGCCAGTCGGGAAGGCCCTGAAGCTTTCTTT. As protein: CASREGPEAFF. The chain combines TRBV5-1 with TRBJ1-1; D gene uncertain. The CDR3 is 11 residues long. The ends were cut back, 8 bases at V and 6 bases at J, with 11 bases in the middle. Germline CDR1 is SGHRS and CDR2 is YFSETQ.

The rearrangement joins TRBV19 to TRBJ2-7; 13 nucleotides match TRBD2. Trimming took 6 bases from V and 2 from J; bases not matched to a gene: 7. The CDR3 is 16 amino acids. CDR1 LNHDA and CDR2 SQIVND come from the germline V gene (reference sequence). The CDR3 sequence is CASSPIGTSGTYEQYF. In nucleotides, the CDR3 is TGTGCCAGTAGCCCGATCGGGACTAGCGGGACCTACGAGCAGTACTTC.